Detailed here is one T cell receptor beta chain. This receptor's antigen is unknown. There are no base qualities to consult, and no much larger clone falls within one base. This entry is derived from a study of shared clonotypes between healthy human individuals (TCRdb year 2020). Study-wide context: Three men and a couple of women, aged 18 to 49 years, made up the cohort. Per donor, three plates each were used for CD4 naive and CD4 memory, two for CD8 naive, and one for CD8 memory. Blood TCR repertoires of roughly 5 healthy adults were deeply sequenced to estimate repertoire size and the extent of clonotype sharing between individuals. To increase sequencing depth and limit assay-specific biases, different laboratories used diverse techniques to prepare libraries and sequence TCR repertoires. Each donor's leukapheresis produced roughly between roughly 0.85 and 9.5 billion PBMCs.

Using the deep immunoSEQ assay, multiplex PCR amplified TCR CDR3 regions from genomic DNA. Genomic DNA extracted from each cell subset was distributed evenly over all wells of several immunoSEQ 96-well plates, and each plate served as one replicate. For sorted subsets, 150 to 250 ng genomic DNA, equal to tens of thousands of T cell genomes, was loaded into each replicate PCR. Purified libraries were quantified with a Qubit 3.0 fluorometer, sized on a Bioanalyzer 2100, and re-quantified with the KAPA Library Quantification kit. A separate single-read 150-cycle Illumina NextSeq 550 flow cell was used to sequence each immunoSEQ 96-well plate. Per the original workflow: Because only junctional sequences without quality scores were contained in the immunoSEQ output, filtering matching that applied to full-length reads could not be performed. Sequences were annotated with PyIR, a Python wrapper for IgBLAST v1.9, using IMGT germline references to assign V/J genes and CDR3. Any read was removed if the V/J assignment was weak (E-value above 1e-6), the CDR3 was missing, or the read contained stop codons, out-of-frame junctions, or ambiguous translated residues. V3J clonotypes were defined as sequences sharing the same inferred V gene, J gene, and CDR3 amino acid sequence. The percentage overlap between two repertoires was calculated by dividing the number of shared unique clonotypes by the size of the smaller repertoire. Richness of each repertoire was evaluated using RTK rarefaction, the Chao1 estimator, and Recon v2.1 estimates of unobserved clonotypes. Generation probabilities for all TCRbeta clonotypes obtained by the gDNA method from a few donors were computed using OLGA. Not all clones reach the TCRdb copy of this immuneACCESS table, which keeps in-frame sequences only. Checked studies attribute under half of the gap to unresolved V genes and leave the rest unexplained. That table gives V, J and clone size, and the DNA gave D and trimming. The sample table lists around 1.5 million clones, approximately 98% of them with a count of one. The ten largest make up around 0.47% of the sample.

Donors were healthy HIV-negative adults with no recently reported acute infections or vaccinations. Every donor was a Caucasian adult residing in Nashville, Tennessee, USA. CD4+ T cells were enriched through magnetic negative selection, after which naive cells were positively selected on CD45RA and the remaining negative fraction served as the memory subset. Blood was collected by leukapheresis, and PBMCs were isolated by Ficoll-Histopaque density gradient centrifugation and then cryopreserved in liquid nitrogen vapor phase. Analytical flow cytometry was used to check the purity and quantity of each magnetically sorted T cell population. Each sorted fraction had its genomic DNA isolated and then quantified by UV absorbance on a Nanodrop 2000c. From the cysteine through the phenylalanine, the CDR3 covers 14 amino acids. The retained sequence is limited to the CDR3, 42 bases, with the frame set at the first base. Reading the germline V gene gives CDR1 SGHTA and CDR2 FQGNSA. The junction carries 9 bases between V and J, which are trimmed by 0 bases and 7 bases respectively.

The full study reports these points: Sharing across a few donors was observed for approximately 5% of naive CD4, over 3% of naive CD8, 2% to 2.5% of memory CD4, and about 0.38% of memory CD8 clonotypes. Larger estimated clonotype richness was generally found for naive subsets than for memory subsets. Rarefaction of sorted-subset datasets indicated incomplete sequencing despite the large sequencing depth. Pairwise subsampling led to the expectation that sequencing depth would affect the degree of clonotype sharing among donors. Only blood was sampled, and tissue TCR repertoires likely differ from those in blood. Compared with non-shared clonotypes, the clonotypes found in all four sorted-subset donors had higher generation probabilities. Because the study included a small number of donors, the genetic and exposure-history diversity represented was limited.

The rearrangement combines TRBV7-2 with TRBJ1-4; TRBD1 is a possible D gene, resting on 6 matching bases. Material: naive CD4+ T cells sorted from blood. This sample's cell subset or site label indicates: CD45RA+ positively selected. The receptor was isolated from a man aged 25-45 years in good health. The nucleotide sequence reads as follows: TGTGCCAGCAGCTTAGCTACGGACAGTGAAAAACTGTTTTTT. Translated, this gives CASSLATDSEKLFF.